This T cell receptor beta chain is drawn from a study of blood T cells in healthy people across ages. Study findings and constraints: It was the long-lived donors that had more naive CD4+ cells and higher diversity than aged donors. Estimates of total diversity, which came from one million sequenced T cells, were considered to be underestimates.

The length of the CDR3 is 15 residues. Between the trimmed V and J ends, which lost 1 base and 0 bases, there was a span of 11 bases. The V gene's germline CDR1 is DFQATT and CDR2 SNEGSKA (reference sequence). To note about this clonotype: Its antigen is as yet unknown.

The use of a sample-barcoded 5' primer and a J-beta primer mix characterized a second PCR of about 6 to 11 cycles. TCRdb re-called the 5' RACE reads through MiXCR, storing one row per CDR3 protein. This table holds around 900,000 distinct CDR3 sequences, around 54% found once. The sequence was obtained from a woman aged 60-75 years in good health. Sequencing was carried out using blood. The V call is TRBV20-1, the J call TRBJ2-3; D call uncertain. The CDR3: CSARATEISTDTQYF. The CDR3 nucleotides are TGCAGTGCTAGAGCTACAGAAATTAGCACAGATACGCAGTATTTT.